Given below is one T cell receptor beta chain in context. Its antigen is unidentified. Libraries were UMI-labeled 5' RACE TRB cDNA. TCRdb reprocessed the 5' RACE reads and stores each CDR3 protein as one record, lacking DNA. The sample shows 85,000 to 90,000 distinct CDR3 sequences, and less than 0.85% sits with its ten largest clones. These data are taken from a study of CXCR3-negative and CXCR3-positive naive CD8 T cells. Study summary: The total count of TRB reads reached around 130 million, and each library contributed about 1.5 +/- 0.3 million. Study results and limitations: CXCR3-expressing naive cells carried TRB CDR3s more hydrophobic than those of CXCR3-negative naive cells. Cryopreservation partially lowered CXCR3 expression, so most assays used fresh PBMCs. Diversity was high in both naive subsets and much lower in memory cells. No difference in surface CD5 was seen between naive subsets, and TCR strength was inferred from TRB CDR3 properties.

There are 13 residues in the CDR3. This chain joins TRBV12-3 or TRBV12-4 and TRBJ1-2; without DNA, the TCRdb call of TRBD1 cannot be checked. The sequence was obtained from a human donor in good health. Some clones in this sample may be carry-over from other donors' samples. Sample: naive CXCR3+ CD8+ T cells from blood. Documented subset: CD45RO-CCR7+CD27+CD95- naive CD8+ T cells expressing CXCR3 (TNR3+). The CDR3 sequence: CASSQTGGYGYTF.